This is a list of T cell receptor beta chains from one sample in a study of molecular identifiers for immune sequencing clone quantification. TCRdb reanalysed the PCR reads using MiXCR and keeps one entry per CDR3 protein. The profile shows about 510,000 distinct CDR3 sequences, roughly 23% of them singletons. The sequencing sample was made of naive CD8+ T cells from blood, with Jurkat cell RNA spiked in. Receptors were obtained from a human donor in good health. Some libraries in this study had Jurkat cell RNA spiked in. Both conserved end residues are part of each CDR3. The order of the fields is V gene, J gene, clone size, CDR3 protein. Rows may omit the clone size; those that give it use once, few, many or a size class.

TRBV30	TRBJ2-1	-	CAWTLWVNNEQFF
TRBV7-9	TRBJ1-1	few	CASSLGIGNTEAFF
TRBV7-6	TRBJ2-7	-	CASSSGLAGTCEQYF
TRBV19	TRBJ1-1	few	CASSIKGYTEAFF
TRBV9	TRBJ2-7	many	CASSVGLAGEYEQYF
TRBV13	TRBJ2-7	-	CASSPGGLAGVEQYF
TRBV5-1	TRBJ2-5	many	CASSTDDQETQYF
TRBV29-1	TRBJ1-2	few	CSVIDMGNGYTF
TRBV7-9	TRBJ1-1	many	CASSPIRGGTRTEAFF
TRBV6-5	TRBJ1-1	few	CASSWGTGRNTEAFF
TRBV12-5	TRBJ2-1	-	CASGPGQGSYNEQFF
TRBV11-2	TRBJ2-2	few	CASSFAGDITGELFF
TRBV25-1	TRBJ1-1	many	CASSYDYRDRGTEAFF
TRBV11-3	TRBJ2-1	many	CASSLGTVNEQFF
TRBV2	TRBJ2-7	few	CASLASATYEQYF
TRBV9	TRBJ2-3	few	CASSVIISDTQYF
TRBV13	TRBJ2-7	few	CASGNSGVSHEQYF
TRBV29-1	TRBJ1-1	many	CSVEGSPTEAFF
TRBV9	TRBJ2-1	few	CASRPGLESYNEQFF
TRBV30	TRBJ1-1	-	CAWGVNVNTEAFF
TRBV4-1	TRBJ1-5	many	CASSQYRLQPQHF
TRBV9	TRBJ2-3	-	CASSVGSGGAITDTQYF
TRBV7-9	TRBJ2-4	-	CASSPAQGGGDIQYF
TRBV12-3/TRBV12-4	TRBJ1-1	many	CASRPALGEAFF
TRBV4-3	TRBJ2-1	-	CASSTRAGGNEQFF
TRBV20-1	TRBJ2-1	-	CSDTRTSGDEQFF
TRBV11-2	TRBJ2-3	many	CASSLEERGRTDTQYF
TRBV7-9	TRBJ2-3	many	CASSPPSGRATDTQYF
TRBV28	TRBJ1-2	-	CASSPPPRGPLLDYGYTF
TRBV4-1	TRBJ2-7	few	CASSQDGLGSYEQYF
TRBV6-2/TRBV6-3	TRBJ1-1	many	CASSSGHPLEAFF
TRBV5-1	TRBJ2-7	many	CASSLVGGNYYEQYF
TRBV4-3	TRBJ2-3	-	CASSQDRDRGSDTQYF
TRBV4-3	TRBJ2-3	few	CASSQTKVAGSSTDTQYF
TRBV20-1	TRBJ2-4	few	CSARDGFGGIQYF
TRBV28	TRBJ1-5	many	CASSFHQPQHF
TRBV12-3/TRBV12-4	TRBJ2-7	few	CASSLVPGKGYEQYF
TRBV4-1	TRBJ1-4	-	CASTGELYEKLFF
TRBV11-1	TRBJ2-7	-	CASSLAPRGAGSYYEQYF
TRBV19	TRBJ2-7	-	CASSISLSYEQYF
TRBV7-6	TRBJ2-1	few	CASSLGGSWNEQFF
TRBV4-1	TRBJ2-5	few	CASSPNLQETRYF
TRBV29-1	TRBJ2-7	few	CSVVGQGSYEQYF
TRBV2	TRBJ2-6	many	CASSGVVEANVLTF
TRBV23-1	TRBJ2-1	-	CASSQGTGDDNEQFF
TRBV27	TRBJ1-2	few	CASSSSSSLAYGYTF
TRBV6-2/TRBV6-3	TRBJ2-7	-	CASSYRTEPYEQYF
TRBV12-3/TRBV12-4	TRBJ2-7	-	CASSLVGAQSYEQYF